One sample yielded the 14 T cell receptor beta chains listed below, sequenced in a study of STAT5B mutations in CD4+ large granular lymphocyte leukemia. Produced via immunoSEQ multiplex PCR; TCRdb's table is partial and in-frame only. The repertoire holds nearly 35,000 clones, with roughly four fifths as singletons. Sequences were obtained from CD4+ T cells from blood buffy coats. These receptors were obtained from a human donor in good health.

The chain combines TRBV5-4 with TRBJ1-1; the D is unclear. CDR1 and CDR2 (germline): SGHNT, YYREEE (reference sequence). Trimming cost V 3 bases and J 0 bases, with 15 bases left between them. This CDR3 region has 16 residues. The CDR3 DNA sequence: TGTGCCAGCAGCTCCCCAGGTGAGGCTTTGAACACTGAAGCTTTCTTT. Translation: CASSSPGEALNTEAFF.

The V call is TRBV2, the J call TRBJ2-3; tentatively, D is TRBD2 (7 bases). CDR1 and CDR2 (germline): SNHLY, FYNNEI. The CDR3 runs 13 residues. V shed 8 bases and J shed 3 bases, with 12 bases lying between them. The DNA for the CDR3 is TGTGCCAGCGGCGGGGGCTTGACAGATACGCAGTATTTT. It yields the protein CASGGGLTDTQYF.

The chain uses TRBV11-3 and TRBJ2-3, with D maybe TRBD1 (6 bases). Trimming cost V 5 bases and J 0 bases, with 9 bases left between them. Germline V gives CDR1 SGHNT, CDR2 YENEEA. This CDR3 is 14 amino acids long. The CDR3 nucleotides read TGTGCCAGCAGCCTACAGGGAAGCACAGATACGCAGTATTTT. Translation: CASSLQGSTDTQYF.

The V gene is TRBV25-1, the J gene TRBJ2-3, with TRBD1 as a possible D gene (5 bases). The CDR3 consists of 15 residues. Germline V gene sequence: CDR1 MGHDK, CDR2 SYGVNS. V lost 5 bases, J lost 0 bases, and 12 bases lay in between. CDR3 in amino acids: CASSRGLPSTDTQYF. The CDR3 bases are TGTGCCAGCAGTAGGGGATTGCCTAGCACAGATACGCAGTATTTT.

The chain employs TRBV27 and TRBJ1-2; 7 bases agree with TRBD1. Germline values: CDR1 MNHEY, CDR2 SMNVEV (reference sequence). The CDR3 is 15 amino acids. V trimming: 5 bases; J trimming: 5 bases; junction bases outside the gene matches: 11. The CDR3 coding sequence is TGTGCCAGCAGTCAATCCTTACAGGGGTGGTATGGCTACACCTTC. Translating gives CASSQSLQGWYGYTF.

The chain has TRBV6-4 and TRBJ2-2; perhaps TRBD1 as D (5 bases). The CDR3 has 14 amino acids. Germline V gives CDR1 MRHNA, CDR2 SNTAGT. The V end lost 7 bases, the J end lost 2 bases, and 11 bases lay between the germline ends. The CDR3 DNA follows: TGTGCCAGCAAAGGGGCGCCTAACACCGGGGAGCTGTTTTTT. This encodes CASKGAPNTGELFF.

This clone came up a few times. The chain is built from TRBV10-3 and TRBJ1-6; tentative D call: TRBD1 (5 bases). The CDR3 is 13 residues long. Germline CDR1 reads ENHRY; CDR2 reads SYGVKD. Trimming removed 4 bases at V and 7 bases at J, with 8 bases between. The CDR3 sequence is CAISGDGNSPLHF. As DNA, the CDR3 is TGTGCCATCAGTGGGGACGGGAATTCACCCCTCCACTTT.

This clone was observed a single time. The chain links TRBV5-5 to TRBJ1-1, with TRBD1 identical over 8 bases. V dropped 4 bases and J dropped 6; count of bases not matched to a gene: 8. Germline lookup yields CDR1 SGHKS and CDR2 YYEKEE (reference sequence). The CDR3 has 14 residues. This chain's CDR3 is CASSRGGTGAEAFF. The CDR3 region has the DNA TGTGCCAGCAGCCGGGGCGGGACAGGCGCTGAAGCTTTCTTT.

CDR3 sequence (DNA): TGCAGCGTCCAGGGACTAGCGGGCTACGAGCAGTACTTC. As protein: CSVQGLAGYEQYF. This chain links TRBV29-1 with TRBJ2-7; 12 nucleotides align to TRBD2. Per the germline V gene, CDR1 is SQVTM and CDR2 is ANQGSEA. V was clipped by 6 bases and J by 3 bases; unmatched bases: 3. CDR3 length: 13 amino acids.

The chain has TRBV6-6 and TRBJ1-4, with D unresolved. The V gene's germline CDR1 is MNHNY and CDR2 SVGAGI (reference sequence). V shed 7 bases and J shed 4 bases, with 16 bases lying between them. The CDR3 extends over 15 amino acids. The CDR3 DNA reads as TGTGCCAGCACTCTTGTCCTATCGGGTAATGAAAAACTGTTTTTT. Translation: CASTLVLSGNEKLFF.

The chain uses TRBV12-5 and TRBJ2-2; D unclear. V lost 6 bases and J 0 bases, leaving 11 bases between the germline ends. Germline values: CDR1 LGHNT, CDR2 FRNRAP. This CDR3 has 15 residues. CDR3 in amino acids: CASGPRRTNTGELFF. CDR3 coding DNA: TGTGCTAGTGGGCCCCGCAGGACGAACACCGGGGAGCTGTTTTTT.

The chain carries TRBV7-3 and TRBJ2-5, with TRBD2 as a possible D gene (5 bases). The germline V gene encodes CDR1 SGHTA and CDR2 FQGTGA. The CDR3 is made up of 18 amino acids. V was shortened by 2 bases and J by 0 bases, with 19 bases between the two germline ends. The CDR3 reads CASSLYGLQDLYQETQYF. The DNA of the CDR3 is TGTGCCAGCAGCTTATACGGACTTCAGGACCTGTACCAAGAGACCCAGTACTTC. Full variable domain (rest looked up from reference TRBV7-3 and TRBJ2-5): GAGVSQTPSNKVTEKGKYVELRCDPISGHTALYWYRQSLGQGPEFLIYFQGTGAADDSGLPNDRFFAVRPEGSVSTLKIQRTERGDSAVYLCASSLYGLQDLYQETQYFGPGTRLLVL.

This clone was recorded a few times. This rearrangement joins TRBV30 to TRBJ1-1; the D gene is possibly TRBD1 (5 bases). CDR1 and CDR2 (germline): GTSNPN, SVGIG (reference sequence). The CDR3 is made up of 14 amino acids. V was clipped by 3 bases and J by 1 base, with 12 bases between them. CDR3 DNA: TGTGCCTGGAGCTCCGGGACGGGGAACACTGAAGCTTTCTTT. Encoded protein: CAWSSGTGNTEAFF.

The rearrangement uses TRBV19 and TRBJ2-3; 8 bases are shared with TRBD2. Germline V gives CDR1 LNHDA, CDR2 SQIVND (reference sequence). This CDR3 region has 16 residues. The J segment lost 6 bases and the V segment lost 1 base, leaving 9 bases of the junction unmatched. The CDR3 DNA follows: TGTGCCAGTAGTATAGTTGGCGGGAGGTTAGGCGATACGCAGTATTTT. Translated, it gives CASSIVGGRLGDTQYF. Looking up the rest from reference TRBV19 and TRBJ2-3 gives the full variable domain: DGGITQSPKYLFRKEGQNVTLSCEQNLNHDAMYWYRQDPGQGLRLIYYSQIVNDFQKGDIAEGYSVSREKKESFPLTVTSAQKNPTAFYLCASSIVGGRLGDTQYFGPGTRLTVL.